This entry lists 20 T cell receptor beta chains sequenced from one sample in a study of blood T cell repertoires in COVID-19. Clones were read by immunoSEQ multiplex PCR, and TCRdb kept only the in-frame ones, dropping some. This table has a few hundred thousand clones, roughly four fifths appearing once. The sequencing input was peripheral blood. The receptors originated from a person between 70 and 80 years old with COVID-19, enrolled during active disease.

This clone was counted between two and nine times. V gene TRBV30 combines with J gene TRBJ1-1; TRBD1 might be the D (6 bases). Germline V gene sequence: CDR1 GTSNPN, CDR2 SVGIG (reference sequence). Trimming removed 2 bases from V and 3 bases from J, with 13 bases in between. The CDR3 loop spans 14 amino acids. The CDR3 spells CAWSQPGEYTEAFF. Written as DNA, the CDR3 is TGTGCCTGGAGTCAACCAGGGGAATACACTGAAGCTTTCTTT.

Comments on this clone: Other DNA sequences in the sample encode the same CDR3. J is TRBJ1-5 and V is TRBV12-3 or TRBV12-4; D is undetermined. CDR3 size: 13 residues. The V and J ends lost 3 bases and 1 base respectively, with 4 bases between them. The CDR3 bases are TGTGCCAGCAGTTTTGGCAGCAATCAGCCCCAGCATTTT. The encoded protein is CASSFGSNQPQHF.

The chain joins TRBV6-2 or TRBV6-3 to TRBJ1-5; TRBD1 might be the D (6 bases). The CDR3 extends over 15 amino acids. CDR1 is MNHEY and CDR2 is SVGEGT in the germline V gene. Trimming took off 5 bases at V and 1 base at J, with 12 bases between the two ends. CDR3 region: CASSATRGSNQPQHF. CDR3 nucleotide sequence: TGTGCCAGCAGTGCGACCAGGGGAAGCAATCAGCCCCAGCATTTT.

The V and J genes are TRBV29-1 and TRBJ1-3, with a weak D call TRBD1 (6 bases). Germline V gene data show CDR1 as SQVTM and CDR2 as ANQGSEA. The length of the CDR3 is 13 residues. V lost 7 bases and J 2 bases, leaving 12 bases between the germline ends. The CDR3 sequence: CSGQGSAGNTIYF. For the CDR3, the DNA is TGCAGCGGGCAGGGGTCCGCTGGAAACACCATATATTTT.

The chain uses TRBV6-1 and TRBJ1-2; TRBD1 agrees at 7 bases. The CDR3 has 15 residues. J lost 5 bases, V lost 5 bases, and 11 bases had no gene match. From germline, CDR1 is MNHNS and CDR2 SASEGT. CDR3: CASSSHTKTGYGYTF. As DNA, the CDR3 is TGTGCCAGCAGTTCCCACACCAAGACAGGGTATGGCTACACCTTC.

The CDR3 loop is CSASPGGASTDTQYF. The CDR3 coding sequence is TGCAGTGCTAGTCCCGGGGGGGCCAGCACAGATACGCAGTATTTT. This rearrangement joins TRBV20-1 to TRBJ2-3; 8 bases agree with TRBD2. Germline V gene lookup returns CDR1 DFQATT and CDR2 SNEGSKA (reference sequence). This CDR3 has 15 amino acids. The trim removed 3 bases at V and 0 bases at J, leaving 5 bases unmatched.

The chain couples TRBV9 to TRBJ2-7; D perhaps matches TRBD2 (6 bases). Germline V gives CDR1 SGDLS, CDR2 YYNGEE. Trimming removed 0 bases from V and 12 bases from J, with 13 bases in between. This CDR3 is built from 12 residues. The CDR3 DNA reads TGTGCCAGCAGCGTAGTAGGAGGGGTCCCGTACTTC. This sequence encodes CASSVVGGVPYF.

The chain employs TRBV19 and TRBJ2-5; the D gene is possibly TRBD2 (7 bases). Trimming shortened V by 5 bases and J by 6 bases, and 16 bases separated the two germline ends. CDR1 and CDR2 from the germline V gene are LNHDA and SQIVND (reference sequence). This CDR3 spans 14 amino acids. CDR3 sequence: CASSGTTGTKTQYF. Here the CDR3 DNA reads TGTGCCAGTAGTGGGACTACAGGGACCAAGACCCAGTACTTC.

The V and J genes are TRBV28 and TRBJ2-4; tentative D call: TRBD2 (5 bases). CDR1 is MDHEN and CDR2 is SYDVKM in the germline V gene. The CDR3 is 10 amino acids. V shed 3 bases and J shed 15 bases, with 9 bases lying between them. The CDR3 protein is CASSFAGGYF. CDR3 DNA sequence: TGTGCCAGCAGTTTCGCAGGAGGGTACTTC.

The chain has TRBV27 and TRBJ1-2, with D unresolved. V lost 1 base and J lost 8, with 17 bases in between. CDR3 length: 15 residues. Germline V gene sequence: CDR1 MNHEY, CDR2 SMNVEV (reference sequence). In DNA, the CDR3 is TGTGCCAGCAGTTTATTGGGCGACGATTGGGCGGGCTACACCTTC. Amino acid sequence: CASSLLGDDWAGYTF.

The chain carries TRBV2 and TRBJ2-5, with 11 positions matching TRBD2. CDR3 size: 15 residues. The germline V gene encodes CDR1 SNHLY and CDR2 FYNNEI. Trimming at V came to 2 bases and at J to 6 bases, leaving 5 bases not matched to a gene. The CDR3 DNA sequence: TGTGCCAGCAGTGAAACTAGCGGGGGTTTTCAGACCCAGTACTTC. This gives the protein CASSETSGGFQTQYF.

V and J are TRBV7-2 and TRBJ2-1; the D gene is possibly TRBD2 (6 bases). This CDR3 region has 15 residues. Trimming cost V 1 base and J 5 bases, with 12 bases left between them. CDR1 and CDR2 from the germline V gene are SGHTA and FQGNSA. CDR3 in amino acids: CASSLGTGVHNEQFF. In DNA, the CDR3 is TGTGCCAGCAGCTTAGGGACGGGGGTCCACAATGAGCAGTTCTTC.

The V call is TRBV10-1, the J call TRBJ2-1; 7 bases align to TRBD2. Germline values: CDR1 WNHNN, CDR2 SYGVQD (reference sequence). The CDR3 contains 15 residues. Germline trimming cut 4 bases from V and 3 bases from J; bases unmatched to any gene: 6. The CDR3 region is CASSASSGVYNEQFF. Written as DNA, the CDR3 is TGCGCCAGCAGTGCCTCTAGCGGAGTCTACAATGAGCAGTTCTTC.

V and J are TRBV5-1 and TRBJ1-4; D not resolved. The CDR3 length is 15 residues. The V gene's germline CDR1 is SGHRS and CDR2 YFSETQ. The germline V and J ends were trimmed by 2 bases and 7 bases, with 15 bases remaining between them. The CDR3, as DNA: TGCGCCAGCAGCTTTTGGGGAGGGTTGGGTGAAAAACTGTTTTTT. Encoded protein: CASSFWGGLGEKLFF.

The J gene is TRBJ2-1, the V gene TRBV2; TRBD2 matches 14 bases. V was clipped by 4 bases and J by 10 bases; unmatched bases: 9. The CDR3 sequence is 16 residues long. Germline lookup yields CDR1 SNHLY and CDR2 FYNNEI. CDR3 in DNA: TGTGCCAGCAGTGCGCCGGGGGGACTAGCGGGAGCGGAGCAGTTCTTC. Its translation: CASSAPGGLAGAEQFF.

This clone came up a few times. The genes are TRBV11-3 and TRBJ2-5; TRBD1 agrees at 7 bases. Looked up from germline, CDR1 is SGHNT and CDR2 is YENEEA. The CDR3 loop spans 13 amino acids. The V segment lost 6 bases and the J segment 4 bases; nucleotides outside the gene matches: 5. CDR3 loop: CASSSRQGETQYF. Here the CDR3 DNA reads TGTGCCAGCAGTTCTCGACAGGGAGAGACCCAGTACTTC.

The J gene is TRBJ1-1, the V gene TRBV7-9; 7 nucleotides line up with TRBD1. Per the germline V gene, CDR1 is SEHNR and CDR2 is FQNEAQ (reference sequence). The CDR3 covers 15 residues. J gave up 0 bases and V 5 bases, and 6 bases lay outside the gene matches. The CDR3 reads CASSPGTVLNTEAFF. The DNA for the CDR3 is TGTGCCAGCAGCCCAGGGACAGTCCTGAACACTGAAGCTTTCTTT.

This chain's CDR3 is CAAQGQGNTEAFF. CDR3 nucleotides: TGTGCCGCCCAGGGACAGGGTAACACTGAAGCTTTCTTT. V usage is TRBV10-3 and J usage is TRBJ1-1, with 9 bases lining up with TRBD1. The ends lost 11 bases at V and 2 bases at J; junction bases unmatched: 6. Per germline, CDR1 ENHRY and CDR2 SYGVKD. The length of the CDR3 is 13 residues.

The V and J genes are TRBV15 and TRBJ2-2; TRBD2 matches at 14 bases. Losses at the gene ends were 2 bases for V and 1 base for J; bases not matched to a gene: 15. Germline CDR1 LNHNV, CDR2 YYDKDF (reference sequence). CDR3 size: 22 residues. The DNA of the CDR3 is TGTGCCACCAGCAGACGTCCCGGGACTAGCGGGAGTATTGGCCGGAACACCGGGGAGCTGTTTTTT. The encoded protein is CATSRRPGTSGSIGRNTGELFF.

The chain links TRBV6-5 to TRBJ1-3, with 7 bases matching TRBD1. CDR1 MNHEY and CDR2 SVGAGI come from the germline V gene. V was clipped by 5 bases and J by 4 bases; unmatched bases: 5. This CDR3 has 14 amino acids. The CDR3 is CASSPQTGGNTIYF. The CDR3 bases are TGTGCCAGCAGTCCGCAGACAGGGGGAAACACCATATATTTT.